The rows below give T cell receptor beta chains drawn from one sample of a study of T cell responses to AZD1222 COVID-19 vaccine. Measured with immunoSEQ multiplex PCR; TCRdb has only the in-frame clones, and not every one. The repertoire holds 99,000 or so clones, 85% to 95% seen once, with less than 6.5% in the top ten. The sequencing here drew on peripheral blood, taken on day 0 of AZD1222 vaccination. Source of these receptors: an adult in good health. The CDR3 runs from the conserved cysteine through the conserved F or W.

V gene,CDR3 length,J gene,CDR3 protein
TRBV5-1,14,TRBJ2-7,CASSPGQVTGEQYF
TRBV7-2,18,TRBJ2-5,CASSVAQPGLAVQETQYF
TRBV30,11,TRBJ2-5,CAWAAQETQYF
TRBV5-1,17,TRBJ2-2,CASSRTGMGPGTGELFF
TRBV27,15,TRBJ2-7,CASSPVPIRGYEQYF
TRBV11-3,15,TRBJ1-1,CASSRIGQANTEAFF
TRBV7-2,16,TRBJ2-7,CASSLEGGTYSYEQYF
TRBV2,13,TRBJ2-3,CASSERFTDTQYF
TRBV5-4,11,TRBJ2-2,CASSLAGELFF
TRBV7-3,16,TRBJ2-7,CASSLRLRGLNYEQYF
TRBV7-2,16,TRBJ2-3,CASSSGGRAFTDTQYF
TRBV18,16,TRBJ2-7,CASSPPGTSGSYEQYF
TRBV11-3,16,TRBJ2-5,CASSLGERSLQETQYF
TRBV5-1,16,TRBJ2-2,CASSLVAGALTGELFF
TRBV3-1/TRBV3-2,13,TRBJ2-7,CASSQLLGNEQYF
TRBV7-2,13,TRBJ2-7,CASSLSLRGPRYF
TRBV6-6,13,TRBJ1-1,CASTRQGDTEAFF
TRBV4-3,15,TRBJ1-2,CASSHASGTFGGYTF
TRBV5-1,12,TRBJ1-2,CASSLNNYGYTF
TRBV5-1,19,TRBJ2-1,CASSSNDLNRESSYNEQFF
TRBV19,17,TRBJ1-4,CASSIRDRVLFDEKLFF
TRBV7-8,17,TRBJ2-1,CASSLARGNSRYNEQFF
TRBV18,13,TRBJ1-6,CASSDRNGSPLHF
TRBV7-6,15,TRBJ2-1,CASSQTSLSGNEQFF
TRBV5-4,17,TRBJ2-3,CASSLDLGSRGSDTQYF
TRBV10-2,14,TRBJ1-1,CASTGRPLNTEAFF
TRBV3-1/TRBV3-2,12,TRBJ2-5,CASSHLQETQYF
TRBV27,15,TRBJ1-1,CASMGLKTGITEAFF
TRBV7-9,14,TRBJ2-7,CASSLGGGSYEQYF
TRBV11-3,14,TRBJ2-1,CASSLDGTYNEQFF
TRBV4-2,16,TRBJ2-7,CASSQQPGLAPYEQYF
TRBV5-4,14,TRBJ2-5,CASSLAGSDETQYF
TRBV7-6,15,TRBJ2-1,CASSLTGGGINEQFF
TRBV5-5,15,TRBJ1-1,CASSLSLGPNTEAFF
TRBV3-1/TRBV3-2,12,TRBJ2-5,CASSQDVGAQYF
TRBV4-2,16,TRBJ1-4,CASSQGIGVANEKLFF
TRBV6-4,14,TRBJ2-1,CASSDGLWEGEQFF
TRBV28,15,TRBJ1-4,CASSLSGFKGEKLFF